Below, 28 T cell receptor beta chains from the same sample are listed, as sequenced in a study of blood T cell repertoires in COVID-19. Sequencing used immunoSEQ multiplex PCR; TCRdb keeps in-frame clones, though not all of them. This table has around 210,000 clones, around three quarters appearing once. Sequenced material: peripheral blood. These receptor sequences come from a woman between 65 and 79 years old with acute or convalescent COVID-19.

The CDR3 here is CASSLGTVTYEQYF. In nucleotides, the CDR3 is TGTGCCAGCTCTCTCGGGACAGTTACCTACGAGCAGTACTTC. This chain links TRBV18 with TRBJ2-7, with 7 positions matching TRBD1. Per germline, CDR1 KGHSH and CDR2 LQKENI. There are 14 residues in the CDR3. Unmatched junction bases numbered 7, after V lost 6 bases and J lost 2 bases.

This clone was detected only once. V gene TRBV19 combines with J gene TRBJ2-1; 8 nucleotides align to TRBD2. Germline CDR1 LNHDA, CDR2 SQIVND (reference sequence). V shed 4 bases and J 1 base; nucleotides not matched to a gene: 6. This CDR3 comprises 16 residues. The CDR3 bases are TGTGCCAGTAGTACTAAACTAGCGGTGTCCTACAATGAGCAGTTCTTC. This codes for CASSTKLAVSYNEQFF.

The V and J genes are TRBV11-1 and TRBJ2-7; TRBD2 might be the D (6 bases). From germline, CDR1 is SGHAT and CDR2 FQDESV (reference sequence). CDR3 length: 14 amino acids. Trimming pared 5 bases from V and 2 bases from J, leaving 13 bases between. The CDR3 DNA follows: TGTGCCAGCAGCCGCAGGAGGGTACCCTACGAGCAGTACTTC. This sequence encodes CASSRRRVPYEQYF.

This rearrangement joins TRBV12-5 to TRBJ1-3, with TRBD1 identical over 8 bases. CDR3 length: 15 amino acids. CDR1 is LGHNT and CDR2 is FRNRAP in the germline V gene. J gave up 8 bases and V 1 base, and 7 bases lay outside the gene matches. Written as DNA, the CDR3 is TGTGCTAGTGGTTTGGGGGGGGACAGGCTCTACACCATATATTTT. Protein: CASGLGGDRLYTIYF. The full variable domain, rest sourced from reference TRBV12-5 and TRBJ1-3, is DARVTQTPRHKVTEMGQEVTMRCQPILGHNTVFWYRQTMMQGLELLAYFRNRAPLDDSGMPKDRFSAEMPDATLATLKIQPSEPRDSAVYFCASGLGGDRLYTIYFGEGSWLTVV.

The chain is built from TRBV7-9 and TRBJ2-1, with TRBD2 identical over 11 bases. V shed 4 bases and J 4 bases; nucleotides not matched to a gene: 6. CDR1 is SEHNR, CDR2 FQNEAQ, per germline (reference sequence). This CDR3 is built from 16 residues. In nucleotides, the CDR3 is TGTGCCAGCAGCTCAGTCGGGACTAGCGGTTACAATGAGCAGTTCTTC. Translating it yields CASSSVGTSGYNEQFF.

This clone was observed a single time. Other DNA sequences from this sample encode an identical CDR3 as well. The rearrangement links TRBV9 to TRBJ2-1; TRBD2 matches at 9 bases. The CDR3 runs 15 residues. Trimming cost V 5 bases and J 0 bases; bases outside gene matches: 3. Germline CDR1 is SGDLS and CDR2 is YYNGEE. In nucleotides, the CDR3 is TGTGCCAGCAGTCGTAGCGGGAGCTCCTACAATGAGCAGTTCTTC. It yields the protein CASSRSGSSYNEQFF.

CDR3 DNA: TGTGCCACCAGCGTCTCAGGGGGCTCCTACAATGAGCAGTTCTTC. This codes for CATSVSGGSYNEQFF. The chain recombines TRBV24-1 with TRBJ2-1, with 7 bases lining up with TRBD1. Germline loops: CDR1 KGHDR, CDR2 SFDVKD. The CDR3 covers 15 residues. V trimming: 7 bases; J trimming: 0 bases; junction bases outside the gene matches: 5.

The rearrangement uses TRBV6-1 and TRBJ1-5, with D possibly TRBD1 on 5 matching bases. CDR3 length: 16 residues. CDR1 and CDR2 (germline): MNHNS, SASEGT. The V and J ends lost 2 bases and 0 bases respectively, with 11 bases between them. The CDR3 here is CASSEMGQYSNQPQHF. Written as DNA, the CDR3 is TGTGCCAGCAGTGAAATGGGGCAGTATAGCAATCAGCCCCAGCATTTT.

CDR3: CSVGQGPGAIHEQYF. The CDR3 nucleotides are TGCAGCGTTGGACAGGGACCCGGGGCGATCCACGAGCAGTACTTC. This sequence joins TRBV29-1 and TRBJ2-7; 7 nucleotides match TRBD1. Germline CDR1 SQVTM, CDR2 ANQGSEA. With V trimmed by 4 bases and J by 5 bases, 14 bases remained unmatched. CDR3 length: 15 residues.

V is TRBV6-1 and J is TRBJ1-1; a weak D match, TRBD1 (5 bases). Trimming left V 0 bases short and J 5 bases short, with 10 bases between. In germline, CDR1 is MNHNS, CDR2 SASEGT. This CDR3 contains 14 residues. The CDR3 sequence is CASSEAQGWTEAFF. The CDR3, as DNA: TGTGCCAGCAGTGAAGCGCAGGGATGGACTGAAGCTTTCTTT.

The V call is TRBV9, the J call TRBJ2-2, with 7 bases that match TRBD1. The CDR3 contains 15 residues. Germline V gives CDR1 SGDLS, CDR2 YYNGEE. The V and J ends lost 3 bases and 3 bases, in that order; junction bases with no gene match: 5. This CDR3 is CASSARTGYTGELFF. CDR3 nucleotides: TGTGCCAGCAGCGCACGGACAGGATACACCGGGGAGCTGTTTTTT.

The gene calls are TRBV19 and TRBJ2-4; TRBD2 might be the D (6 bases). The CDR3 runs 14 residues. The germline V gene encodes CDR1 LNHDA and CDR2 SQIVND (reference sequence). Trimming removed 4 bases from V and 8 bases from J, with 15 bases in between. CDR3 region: CASSTRGFRDIQYF. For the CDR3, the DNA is TGTGCCAGTAGTACCCGGGGGTTTCGGGACATTCAGTACTTC. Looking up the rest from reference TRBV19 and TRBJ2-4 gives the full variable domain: DGGITQSPKYLFRKEGQNVTLSCEQNLNHDAMYWYRQDPGQGLRLIYYSQIVNDFQKGDIAEGYSVSREKKESFPLTVTSAQKNPTAFYLCASSTRGFRDIQYFGAGTRLSVL.

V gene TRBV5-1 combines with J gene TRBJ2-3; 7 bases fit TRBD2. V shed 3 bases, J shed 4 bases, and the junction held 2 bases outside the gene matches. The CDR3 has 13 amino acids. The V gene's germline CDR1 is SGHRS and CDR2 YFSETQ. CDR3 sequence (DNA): TGCGCCAGCAGCTGGACTAGATCAGATACGCAGTATTTT. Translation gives CASSWTRSDTQYF.

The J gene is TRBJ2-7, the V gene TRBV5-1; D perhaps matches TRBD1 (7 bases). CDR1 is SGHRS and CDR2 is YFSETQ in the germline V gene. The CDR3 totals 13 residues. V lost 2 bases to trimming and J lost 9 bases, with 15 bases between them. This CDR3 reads CASSFGSGGTQYF. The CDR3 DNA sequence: TGCGCCAGCAGCTTTGGGTCAGGGGGGACGCAGTACTTC.

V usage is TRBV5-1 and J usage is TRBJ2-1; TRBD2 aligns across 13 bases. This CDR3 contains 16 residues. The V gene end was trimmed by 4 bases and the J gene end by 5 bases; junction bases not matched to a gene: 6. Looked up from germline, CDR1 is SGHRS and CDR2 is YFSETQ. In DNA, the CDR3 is TGCGCCAGCAGCCAAGTCGGGACTAGCGGGGACAATGAGCAGTTCTTC. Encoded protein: CASSQVGTSGDNEQFF.

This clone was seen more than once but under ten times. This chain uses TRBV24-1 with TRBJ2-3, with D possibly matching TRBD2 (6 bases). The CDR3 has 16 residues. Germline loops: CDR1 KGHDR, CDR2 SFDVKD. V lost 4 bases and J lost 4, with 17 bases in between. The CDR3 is CATSDNIGGSADTQYF. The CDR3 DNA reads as TGTGCCACCAGTGACAACATCGGAGGGTCGGCAGATACGCAGTATTTT.

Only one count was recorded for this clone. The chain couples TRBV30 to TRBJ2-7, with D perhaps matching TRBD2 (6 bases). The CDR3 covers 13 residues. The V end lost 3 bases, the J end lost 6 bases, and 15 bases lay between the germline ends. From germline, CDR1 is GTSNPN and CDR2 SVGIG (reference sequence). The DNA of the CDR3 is TGTGCCTGGAGGTGGGGAGGCTCCGCCGAGCAGTACTTC. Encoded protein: CAWRWGGSAEQYF.

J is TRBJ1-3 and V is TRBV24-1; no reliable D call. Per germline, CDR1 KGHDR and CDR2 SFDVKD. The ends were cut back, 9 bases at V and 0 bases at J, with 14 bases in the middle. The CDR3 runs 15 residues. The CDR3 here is CATFSTGSSGNTIYF. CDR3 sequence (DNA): TGTGCCACCTTTTCTACGGGATCCTCTGGAAACACCATATATTTT.

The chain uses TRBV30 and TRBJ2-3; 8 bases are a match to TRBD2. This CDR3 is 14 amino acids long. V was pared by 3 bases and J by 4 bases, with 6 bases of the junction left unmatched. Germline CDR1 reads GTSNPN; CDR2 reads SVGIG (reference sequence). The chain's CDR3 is CAWRGLVVADTQYF. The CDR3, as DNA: TGTGCCTGGAGGGGACTAGTCGTCGCAGATACGCAGTATTTT.

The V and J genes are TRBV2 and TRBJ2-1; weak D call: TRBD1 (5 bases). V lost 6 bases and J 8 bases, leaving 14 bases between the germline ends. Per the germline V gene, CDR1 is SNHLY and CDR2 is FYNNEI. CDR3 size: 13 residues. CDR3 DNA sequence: TGTGCCAGCAGCGCCACAGGTGACCATGAGCAGTTCTTC. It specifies CASSATGDHEQFF.

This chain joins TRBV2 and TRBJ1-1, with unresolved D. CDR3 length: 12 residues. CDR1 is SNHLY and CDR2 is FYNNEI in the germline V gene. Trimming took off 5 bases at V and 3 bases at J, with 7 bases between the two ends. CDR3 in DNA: TGTGCCAGCAGTTCCCGGGACACTGAAGCTTTCTTT. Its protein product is CASSSRDTEAFF. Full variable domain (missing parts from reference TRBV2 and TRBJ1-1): EPEVTQTPSHQVTQMGQEVILRCVPISNHLYFYWYRQILGQKVEFLVSFYNNEISEKSEIFDDQFSVERPDGSNFTLKIRSTKLEDSAMYFCASSSRDTEAFFGQGTRLTVV.

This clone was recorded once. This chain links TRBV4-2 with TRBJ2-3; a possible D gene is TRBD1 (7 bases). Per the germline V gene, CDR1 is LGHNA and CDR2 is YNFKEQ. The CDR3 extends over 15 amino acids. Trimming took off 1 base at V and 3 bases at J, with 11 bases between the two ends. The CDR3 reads CASSQGQGGTDTQYF. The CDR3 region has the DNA TGTGCCAGCAGCCAAGGGCAGGGGGGAACAGATACGCAGTATTTT.

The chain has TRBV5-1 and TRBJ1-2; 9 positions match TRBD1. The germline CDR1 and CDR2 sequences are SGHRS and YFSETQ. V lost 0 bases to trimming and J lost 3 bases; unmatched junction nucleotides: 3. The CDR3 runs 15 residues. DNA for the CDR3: TGCGCCAGCAGCTTGGGCGGGACAGGGCACTATGGCTACACCTTC. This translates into CASSLGGTGHYGYTF.

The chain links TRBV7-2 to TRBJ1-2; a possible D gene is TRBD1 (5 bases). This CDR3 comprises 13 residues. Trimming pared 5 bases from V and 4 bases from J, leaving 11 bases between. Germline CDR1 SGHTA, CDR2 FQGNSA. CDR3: CASSPLDSYGYTF. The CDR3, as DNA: TGTGCCAGCAGCCCCCTCGACAGCTATGGCTACACCTTC.

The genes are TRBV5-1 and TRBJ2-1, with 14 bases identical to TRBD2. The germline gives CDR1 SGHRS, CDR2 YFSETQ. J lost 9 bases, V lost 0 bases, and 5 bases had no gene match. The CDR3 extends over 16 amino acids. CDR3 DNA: TGCGCCAGCAGCTTGGAGGGACTAGCGGGAGTTGGTGAGCAGTTCTTC. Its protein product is CASSLEGLAGVGEQFF. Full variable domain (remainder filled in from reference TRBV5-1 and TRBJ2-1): KAGVTQTPRYLIKTRGQQVTLSCSPISGHRSVSWYQQTPGQGLQFLFEYFSETQRNKGNFPGRFSGRQFSNSRSEMNVSTLELGDSALYLCASSLEGLAGVGEQFFGPGTRLTVL.

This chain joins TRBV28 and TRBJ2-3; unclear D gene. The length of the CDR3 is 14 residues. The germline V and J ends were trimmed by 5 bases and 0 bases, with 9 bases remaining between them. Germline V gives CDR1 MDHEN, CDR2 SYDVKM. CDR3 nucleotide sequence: TGTGCCAGCAGTCCGGTCACTAGCACAGATACGCAGTATTTT. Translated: CASSPVTSTDTQYF.

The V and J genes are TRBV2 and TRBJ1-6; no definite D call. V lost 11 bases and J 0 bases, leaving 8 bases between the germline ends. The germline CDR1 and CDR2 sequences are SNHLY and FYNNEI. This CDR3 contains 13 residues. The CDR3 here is CAGQSSYNSPLHF. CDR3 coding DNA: TGTGCCGGCCAAAGCTCCTATAATTCACCCCTCCACTTT.

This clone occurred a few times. Here the CDR3 reads CASSYTSLGTDTQYF. In DNA form, the CDR3 reads TGCGCCAGCAGCTACACCAGTTTGGGCACAGATACGCAGTATTTT. The chain couples TRBV4-1 to TRBJ2-3; D is uncertain. V lost 5 bases and J 1 base, leaving 13 bases between the germline ends. Germline CDR1 MGHRA, CDR2 YSYEKL. This CDR3 region has 15 residues.